Each of the 6 T cell receptor beta chains below was sequenced from the same sample in a study of OX40 agonist ivuxolimab in advanced cancers. Libraries were prepared by immunoSEQ multiplex PCR; TCRdb keeps only in-frame clonotypes and omits some of them. The sample includes over 10,000 clones, around nine tenths of them seen just once. The input for sequencing was CD4+ or CD8+ T cells sorted from blood, taken in a trial of the OX40 agonist ivuxolimab. These receptors all come from an adult with an advanced solid tumor such as melanoma, head and neck, liver or kidney cancer.

The rearrangement links TRBV7-2 to TRBJ2-2; D is undetermined. This CDR3 has 13 amino acids. V lost 5 bases and J lost 2, with 6 bases in between. Looked up from germline, CDR1 is SGHTA and CDR2 is FQGNSA. The CDR3 nucleotides are TGTGCCAGCAGCACCCCTAACACCGGGGAGCTGTTTTTT. This encodes CASSTPNTGELFF.

This chain uses TRBV7-8 with TRBJ2-5, with TRBD2 matching 13 bases. With 1 base clipped from V and 4 bases from J, the junction kept 3 bases outside the gene matches. Germline CDR1 is SGHVS and CDR2 is FQNEAQ. The CDR3 totals 16 residues. The CDR3 DNA follows: TGTGCCAGCAGCTTAGGGGGACTAGCGGGATTAGAGACCCAGTACTTC. Amino acids: CASSLGGLAGLETQYF.

V is TRBV9 and J is TRBJ2-7; 8 nucleotides line up with TRBD1. The length of the CDR3 is 13 residues. Germline CDR1 reads SGDLS; CDR2 reads YYNGEE. V lost 3 bases to trimming and J lost 6 bases; unmatched junction nucleotides: 5. The CDR3 protein is CASSGGTGLEQYF. As DNA, the CDR3 is TGTGCCAGCAGCGGCGGGACAGGCCTCGAGCAGTACTTC.

This chain links TRBV27 with TRBJ2-1, with TRBD2 matching 8 bases. Germline V CDR1 and CDR2: MNHEY, SMNVEV (reference sequence). The CDR3 is 17 amino acids. V trimming: 0 bases; J trimming: 5 bases; junction bases outside the gene matches: 9. CDR3 DNA: TGTGCCAGCAGTTTATCTGTGGCGGGAGGAGCTAACAATGAGCAGTTCTTC. Translating it yields CASSLSVAGGANNEQFF.

This clone appeared a single time. CDR3 amino acids: CASSFLGRETQYF. The CDR3 bases are TGTGCCAGCAGCTTTCTAGGTCGAGAGACCCAGTACTTC. The chain employs TRBV7-9 and TRBJ2-5; no reliable D call. Trimming cost V 3 bases and J 4 bases, with 9 bases left between them. CDR3 length: 13 residues. Germline CDR1 reads SEHNR; CDR2 reads FQNEAQ (reference sequence).

The rearrangement uses TRBV11-2 and TRBJ1-2; D unclear. Germline CDR1 reads SGHAT; CDR2 reads FQNNGV. V was cut by 5 bases and J by 3 bases, with 22 bases left in between. The CDR3 runs 17 residues. The CDR3: CASSANGGFESYYGYTF. The CDR3 DNA sequence: TGTGCCAGCAGCGCGAACGGAGGGTTTGAATCATACTATGGCTACACCTTC.